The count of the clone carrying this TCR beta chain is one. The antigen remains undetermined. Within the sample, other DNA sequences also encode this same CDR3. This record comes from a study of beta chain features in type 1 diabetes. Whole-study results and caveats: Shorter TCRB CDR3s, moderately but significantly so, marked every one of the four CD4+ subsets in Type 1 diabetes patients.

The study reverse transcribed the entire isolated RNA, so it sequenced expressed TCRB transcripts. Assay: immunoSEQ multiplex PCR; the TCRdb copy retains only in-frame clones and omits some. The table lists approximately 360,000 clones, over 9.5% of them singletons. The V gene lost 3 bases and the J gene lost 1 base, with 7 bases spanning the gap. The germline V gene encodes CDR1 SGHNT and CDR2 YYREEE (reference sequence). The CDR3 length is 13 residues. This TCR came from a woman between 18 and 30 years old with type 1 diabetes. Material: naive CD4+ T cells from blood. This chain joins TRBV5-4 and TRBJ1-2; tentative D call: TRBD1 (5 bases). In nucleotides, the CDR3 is TGTGCCAGCAGCTCGACAGTTAACTATGGCTACACCTTC. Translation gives CASSSTVNYGYTF.